Listed here is a single TCR beta chain. The antigen remains undetermined. These data come from a study of OX40 agonist ivuxolimab in advanced cancers. Looking at the study overall: Dose-escalation subjects each had hepatocellular carcinoma, melanoma, renal cell or head and neck cancer.

Study results and limitations: With doses of 0.1 to 3.0 mg/kg, CD4+ and CD8+ blood T cells had undergone clonal expansion by week 6.

TCRdb's table, derived via immunoSEQ multiplex PCR, lists solely in-frame clones and lacks some. The table records around 80,000 clones, 65% to 90% of them present only once. This sample comprised CD4+ or CD8+ T cells sorted from blood, obtained in a trial of the OX40 agonist ivuxolimab. This receptor was identified in an adult with an advanced solid tumor such as melanoma, head and neck, liver or kidney cancer.

In DNA, the CDR3 is TGTGCCAGCAGCTTAGGCGGGCGGACCTGGATTGACAATCAGCCCCAGCATTTT. Amino acid sequence: CASSLGGRTWIDNQPQHF. The V and J genes are TRBV7-9 and TRBJ1-5; D gene ambiguous. Per the germline V gene, CDR1 is SEHNR and CDR2 is FQNEAQ (reference sequence). This CDR3 has 18 residues. V shed 1 base and J shed 3 bases, with 19 bases lying between them.